The present T cell receptor beta chain was sequenced within a study of blood T cell repertoires in COVID-19. Background on the study: Some COVID-19 samples were acute and others convalescent; all came from the United States, Italy and Spain. The analysed material was cDNA or gDNA that came from T cells, B-cell-depleted T cells, or PBMCs.

Source study methods: Reference gene primer amplification gave estimated nucleated cell counts. The repertoire was sequenced with immunoSEQ multiplex PCR; TCRdb's copy has only in-frame clones and lacks some. That table is the source of V, J and clone size, and D and trimming were worked out from the DNA. The sample contains over 250,000 clones, roughly 77% of which appear only once. V was clipped by 10 bases and J by 10 bases, with 17 bases between them. CDR3 length: 13 residues. Germline V gives CDR1 ENHRY, CDR2 SYGVKD. J is TRBJ1-6 and V is TRBV10-3; D gene uncertain. Sequencing was carried out using peripheral blood. The TCR originated in a woman older than 75 with acute or convalescent COVID-19. The CDR3 protein is CATFSPGGSPLHF. The CDR3 DNA reads as TGTGCCACATTTTCCCCGGGTGGCTCACCCCTCCACTTT.